The rows below give T cell receptor beta chains drawn from one sample of a study of CD4 T cells in relation to SARS-CoV-2 and coronaviruses. Assay used: immunoSEQ multiplex PCR; TCRdb lists only in-frame clones, some missing. The table shows tens of thousands of clones, with about 90% occurring only once. The specimen sequenced was naive CD4+ T cells from PBMCs. Receptor source: an adult with COVID-19. Both conserved end residues are part of each CDR3. Each record gives: D gene, J gene, V gene, clone size, CDR3 DNA, CDR3 protein. The D gene is left open where the match is weak. Not every row has a clone size; where given, it reads once, few, many or a size class.

-,TRBJ2-6,TRBV28,-,TGTGCCAGCAGGAAATCAGGGAGCTCTGGGGCCAACGTCCTGACTTTC,CASRKSGSSGANVLTF
-,TRBJ2-1,TRBV18,once,TGTGCCAGCTCACCACTGGGGCTGGTGGGTACTGAGCAGTTCTTC,CASSPLGLVGTEQFF
-,TRBJ1-1,TRBV4-2,-,TGTGCCAGCAGCCAAGCACAGCCCTTGAACACTGAAGCTTTCTTT,CASSQAQPLNTEAFF
-,TRBJ2-7,TRBV10-3,-,TGTGCCATCAGTCGAGACAGACAGTACGAGCAGTACTTC,CAISRDRQYEQYF
TRBD1,TRBJ2-1,TRBV5-4,-,TGTGCCAGCAGCCGACAGGGATCCTCCTACAATGAGCAGTTCTTC,CASSRQGSSYNEQFF
-,TRBJ2-3,TRBV6-1,-,TGTGCCAGCAGTGAAAACAGCTTAGGCCTCACAGATACGCAGTATTTT,CASSENSLGLTDTQYF
TRBD2,TRBJ2-2,TRBV19,-,TGTGCCAGTACCCTAGCGGGAGGGGGCACCGGGGAGCTGTTTTTT,CASTLAGGGTGELFF
-,TRBJ2-1,TRBV27,-,TGTGCCACCCGACAGTCTGCCATCAATGAGCAGTTCTTC,CATRQSAINEQFF
-,TRBJ2-5,TRBV9,-,TGTGCCAGCAGCGTAGAGGGGGGTGGAGAGACCCAGTACTTC,CASSVEGGGETQYF
TRBD1,TRBJ1-2,TRBV6-6,-,TGTGCCAGCAGTCCTGCTTCCGGGACAGGGGTGGACTATGGCTACACCTTC,CASSPASGTGVDYGYTF
TRBD2,TRBJ2-1,TRBV3-1/TRBV3-2,-,TGTGCCAGCAGCCCACCCCTAGCGGGAGGGCCCTATGAGCAGTTCTTC,CASSPPLAGGPYEQFF
-,TRBJ2-3,TRBV18,once,TGTGCCAGCTCACCACCCGGGGCCGGCACAGATACGCAGTATTTT,CASSPPGAGTDTQYF
-,TRBJ2-7,TRBV30,-,TGTGCCTGGAGTGTACAAGTTCGGCGCTACGAGCAGTACTTC,CAWSVQVRRYEQYF
-,TRBJ1-6,TRBV3-1/TRBV3-2,-,TGTGCCAGCAGCCAGGGGGGGGGAGATTCACCCCTCCACTTT,CASSQGGGDSPLHF
TRBD2,TRBJ2-3,TRBV29-1,-,TGCAGCGTGCGAACGACTAGCGGGAGAACAGATACGCAGTATTTT,CSVRTTSGRTDTQYF
TRBD2,TRBJ2-1,TRBV3-1/TRBV3-2,-,TGTGCCCGGAAGCTAGCGGGAGGTGGTGAGCAGTTCTTC,CARKLAGGGEQFF
-,TRBJ1-3,TRBV7-9,-,TGTGCCAGCAGGTCAATAAGGAGGGCCATCTCTGGAAACACCATATATTTT,CASRSIRRAISGNTIYF
-,TRBJ2-1,TRBV18,once,TGTGCCAGCTCACCAATGGGGAGCTCCTACAATGAGCAGTTCTTC,CASSPMGSSYNEQFF
-,TRBJ2-7,TRBV19,-,TGTGCCAGTAGTGCCGGGAGCTACTACGAGCAGTACTTC,CASSAGSYYEQYF
-,TRBJ1-4,TRBV5-1,-,TGCGCCAGCAGCCCGTTACAGGGAATTGGTGAAAAACTGTTTTTT,CASSPLQGIGEKLFF
-,TRBJ2-5,TRBV6-5,-,TGTGCCAGCAGTTACTTGGGGGTTATGCGTGTGGAGACCCAGTACTTC,CASSYLGVMRVETQYF
-,TRBJ2-7,TRBV2,-,TGTGCCAGCAGTGAAACGGTTTTGACAGGACGTAGTCACGAGCAGTACTTC,CASSETVLTGRSHEQYF
TRBD2,TRBJ2-1,TRBV10-3,-,TGTGCCATCAGTGAGAGTAAGGGAGGGGCCAATGAGCAGTTCTTC,CAISESKGGANEQFF